The present TCR beta chain was sequenced within a study of cytomegalovirus exposure and HLA in healthy donors (TCRdb year 2017). About the study as a whole: An earlier analysis of more than 550 of the donors reported 250 to 300 Gb of sequence data and 117 million unique TCR beta sequences obtained from 150 million to 200 million T cells. The number of donors typed differed by locus, with 629-630 for A, B, C, DRB1 and DQB1, roughly 550 for DQA1, 606 for DPA1, and approximately 470 for DPB1. The aim of the study was to test whether cataloging public T cell receptors could identify signatures of past pathogen exposure. On average, roughly 240,000 unique TCR beta nucleotide sequences were sequenced per donor among 398 genotyped donors of the cohort, with around 19% of those sequences being non-productive. To predict cytomegalovirus infection status, the study combined high-throughput TCR immunosequencing, statistical association of individual TCRs with disease status, and machine learning. Genome-wide SNP genotypes for about 65% of the 666 donors were used in a later genetic analysis, which treated that subset as a discovery cohort. Of the 300 to 450 genotyped donors, more than 75% were placed in the genetic ancestry cluster associated with self-reported Caucasian donors. All discovery cohort repertoires had been generated on a single sequencing platform. The study used immunosequencing to profile the T cell repertoires of approximately 640 subjects and linked those repertoires to cytomegalovirus serostatus. An early release that covered about 600 HLA-typed donors contained around 300 gigabases of sequencing data and tens of millions of unique TCR sequences. To decide whether each TCR beta V gene segment behaved as functional or pseudogenic, an earlier analysis of approximately 600 of the donors relied on high-throughput TCR beta sequencing. A later analysis re-examined previously published TCR beta repertoires from 600 to 700 donors and added high-resolution HLA genotyping to investigate patterns of TCR occurrence. Alongside the repertoire data, information on donor age, sex, ethnicity and CMV serostatus was compiled. HLA typing included class I and class II loci at four-digit resolution. Along with the approximately 700-subject first cohort, a separate validation cohort of over a hundred different subjects was used. The later analysis used no new phenotypic data to find candidate immune exposures, relying instead on TCR beta sequences and their occurrence across donors. Roughly 5 DR-DQ haplotypes were handled as single units for association and clustering because linkage in the cohort was strong.

The cohort comprised under 700 healthy bone marrow donors. At the time of sampling, all cohort members were nominally healthy, though unrecorded immune exposures were likely present. The donor was CMV seronegative and belonged to the group of several hundred seronegative cohort members. A peripheral blood sample was collected from each donor, and TCR beta sequencing was performed on peripheral blood mononuclear cells. Genomic DNA extraction from the blood cell samples was performed with the Qiagen DNeasy Blood Extraction Kit. Based on the germline V gene, the CDR1 and CDR2 sequences are SGHRS and YFSETQ. The CDR3 starts with the cysteine, ends with the phenylalanine, and has 15 residues. The sequence is cut down to CDR3 DNA, 45 bases in frame from base 1. The germline ends are 13 bases apart after V is trimmed by 3 bases and J by 1 base. The library was obtained by the immunoSEQ multiplex PCR assay. For the multiplex PCR, a mixture combining 60 forward primers for TCR Vbeta segments and 13 reverse primers for TCR Jbeta segments was used. Amplification of the CDR3 region of rearranged TCR beta genes was performed with a multiplex PCR assay on genomic DNA. On the Illumina HiSeq System, the amplified TCR beta libraries were sequenced as 87-base-pair reads. The original pipeline was this. In a later analysis, some 80 million unique TCR beta chains were counted across the roughly 700 repertoires, and roughly 10 million of these chains were shared by at least two donors. A nearest-neighbor algorithm error-corrected the raw reads and collapsed the reads into unique sequences, merging closely related sequences to remove PCR and sequencing errors. To assign V, D and J gene segments, CDR3 sequences were aligned to IMGT reference sequences. Each retained sequence needed at least a six-nucleotide match to both a V gene segment and a J gene segment. A rearrangement counted as productive if the CDR3 had no stop codons and remained in frame with V and J, and every other rearrangement counted as non-productive. Following IMGT convention, CDR3 was defined as the stretch from the second conserved V-encoded cysteine up to the conserved J-encoded phenylalanine. Sequences without an unambiguous match to a single V gene segment were excluded from the earlier analysis of over 500 of the donors. An earlier analysis of almost 600 of the donors classified V segments as functional when productive rearrangements were above 56.7% and as segregating when the standard deviation between donors was above 5%. A statistical classification framework was developed to diagnose cytomegalovirus status using the catalog of TCR beta chain sequences. In a later analysis, TCR nucleotide sequences were compared against IMGT/GENE-DB human TR gene sequences so that V and J genes could be assigned. A later analysis assigned CDR3 sequences and most-parsimonious VDJ recombination scenarios with the TCRdist pipeline. In a later analysis, every TCR beta chain was defined by the combination of its CDR3 amino acid sequence and its V-gene family, and reads without a unique V-gene family were dropped. To address suspected cross-contamination and a sequencing artifact, a later analysis removed a few hundred highly shared, low-generation-probability nucleotide sequences. In a later analysis, a clonal expansion index was calculated for each public chain from normalized within-repertoire ranks of inferred template counts. In a later analysis, generation probabilities were computed with a VDJ recombination model fitted to out-of-frame rearrangements, and the resulting probabilities were checked against IGoR. In a later analysis, TCR-TCR, TCR-HLA and TCR-CMV co-occurrence was scored with hypergeometric tests, and a repertoire-size bias correction was applied to TCR pairs. To estimate false discovery rates, a later analysis permuted the HLA or CMV assignments 20 times. In a later analysis, co-occurring TCRs were grouped with DBSCAN, and TCRdist sequence similarity was added when clustering was performed within HLA-allele-positive subsets. Repertoires with fewer than 30,000 or more than 120,000 public chains, plus five repertoires with anomalous nucleotide sharing, were excluded from co-occurrence clustering. TCRdb carries this immuneACCESS record with in-frame sequences only. Its versions omit some clonotypes, under half of them owing to an unresolved V gene in the studies checked, with the rest unexplained. V and J calls and clone size are those listed in that table; D and trimming were worked out from the DNA. This sample is represented by 160,000 or so clones; 80% of them were singletons. Over 0.95% of the sample is in the top ten clones.

A note on this clone: Its antigen remains undetermined. Base-call qualities are not available, and no considerably larger clone is one nucleotide away.

On the study overall, not on this receptor specifically: Because counts were too low, 15 to 20 rarely observed V segments, including chromosome 9 orphons, were excluded from the earlier analysis of a few hundred of the donors. According to a later genetic analysis, donors in an Asian-associated ancestry cluster had fewer N-insertions in productive TCRs than the roughly 670-donor mean. The cohort was sequenced for TCR beta chains only, and without alpha or paired-chain data the features that could be detected were limited. Compared with equally common non-associated chains, HLA-associated TCR beta chains in a later analysis were more clonally expanded and had lower generation probabilities. In a later analysis, the rate of TCR association differed among HLA loci, with DRB1 alleles having the most associated TCRs and HLA-C alleles having the fewest. Some IMGT-functional V segments, including TRBV6-2 and TRBV6-3, could not be distinguished by the 87-base-pair reads and were therefore excluded. The authors suggested that the approach could potentially be extended to other disease states and immunological phenotypes. In an earlier analysis of 500 to 650 of the donors, most TCR beta V segments appeared in productive rearrangements about 87% or about 30% of the time, broadly matching IMGT annotations. Correlated functional status among segregating V segments might be attributable to linkage disequilibrium, but an unknown experimental factor could not be ruled out. The only immune exposure information available for the cohort was CMV serostatus. Because some donors lacked HLA typing at each locus, the association tests relied only on the typed subset. In a later analysis, several top co-occurrence clusters were reported to appear linked to parvovirus B19, influenza, CMV and Epstein-Barr virus. The presence/absence analyses assumed that sequencing depth was roughly uniform across donors, and that assumption may not be true. A few of the identified cytomegalovirus-associated TCR beta chains were confirmed in vitro to be specific for cytomegalovirus antigens. A later analysis found that most CMV-associated TCR beta chains appeared HLA-restricted, with HLA associations seemingly driven largely by CMV exposure. The sequencing pipeline was judged likely to have produced a cluster of highly shared sequence variants as a technical artifact. Specific HLA alleles were associated with more than 15,000 TCR beta sequences at a false discovery rate of 0.05 in a later analysis. Most TCR sequences were seen in very few donors, while some public TCRs were found in many individuals. In both the original and validation cohorts, the classifier was reported to diagnose cytomegalovirus status with high specificity and sensitivity. The study gave a list of around 170 TCR beta chains associated with cytomegalovirus. A further reported finding was that TCR beta sequences accurately predicted the HLA-A and HLA-B alleles for most subjects in the first cohort. V-gene and J-gene trimming of TCR beta chains was associated with a missense DCLRE1C variant in a later genetic analysis, and the association was replicated in an independent cohort. When HLA alleles, especially DR and DQ, strongly co-occurred, TCR associations were difficult to assign to individual alleles.

The sample taken for sequencing was PBMCs. This receptor chain uses TRBV5-1 and TRBJ2-5; a weak D assignment points to TRBD1 (6 bases agree). This TCR was recovered from a woman aged 50 to 65 in good health and CMV-seronegative. DNA sequence: TGCGCCAGCAGCTCACAGGGAAATGCCCAAGAGACCCAGTACTTC. Translated, this gives CASSSQGNAQETQYF. The entire variable domain, with the stretches around the CDR3 drawn from the reference TRBV5-1 and TRBJ2-5 proteins, is KAGVTQTPRYLIKTRGQQVTLSCSPISGHRSVSWYQQTPGQGLQFLFEYFSETQRNKGNFPGRFSGRQFSNSRSEMNVSTLELGDSALYLCASSSQGNAQETQYFGPGTRLLVL.